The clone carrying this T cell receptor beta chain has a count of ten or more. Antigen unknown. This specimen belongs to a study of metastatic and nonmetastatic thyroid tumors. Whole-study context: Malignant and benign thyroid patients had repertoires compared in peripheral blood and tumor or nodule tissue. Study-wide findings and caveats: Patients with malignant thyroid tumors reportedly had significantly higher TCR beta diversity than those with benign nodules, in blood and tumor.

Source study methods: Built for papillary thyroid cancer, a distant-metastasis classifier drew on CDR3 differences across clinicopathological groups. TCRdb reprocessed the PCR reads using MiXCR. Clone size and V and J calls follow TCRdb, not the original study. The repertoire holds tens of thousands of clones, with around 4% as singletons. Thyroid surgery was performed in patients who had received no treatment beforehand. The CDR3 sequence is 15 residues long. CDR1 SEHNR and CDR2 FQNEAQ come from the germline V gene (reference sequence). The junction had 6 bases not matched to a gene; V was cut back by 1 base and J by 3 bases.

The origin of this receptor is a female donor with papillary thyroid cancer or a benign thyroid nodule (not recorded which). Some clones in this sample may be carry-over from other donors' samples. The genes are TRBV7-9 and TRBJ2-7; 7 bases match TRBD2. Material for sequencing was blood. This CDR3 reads CASSLGLGRSYEQYF. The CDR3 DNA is TGTGCCAGCAGCTTAGGTCTCGGGAGGAGCTACGAGCAGTACTTC.